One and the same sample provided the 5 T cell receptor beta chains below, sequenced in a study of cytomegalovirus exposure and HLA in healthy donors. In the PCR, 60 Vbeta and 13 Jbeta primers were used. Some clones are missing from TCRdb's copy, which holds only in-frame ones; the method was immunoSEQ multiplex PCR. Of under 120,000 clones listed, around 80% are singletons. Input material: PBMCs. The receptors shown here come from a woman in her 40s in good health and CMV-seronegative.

CDR3 nucleotides: TGTGCCAGCATCTTCTCGCGGGAGACCCAGTACTTC. This codes for CASIFSRETQYF. J is TRBJ2-5 and V is TRBV2; unclear D gene. This CDR3 has 12 residues. V shed 7 bases and J shed 5 bases, with 11 bases lying between them. Germline CDR1 is SNHLY and CDR2 is FYNNEI. The whole variable domain, remainder taken from reference TRBV2 and TRBJ2-5, is EPEVTQTPSHQVTQMGQEVILRCVPISNHLYFYWYRQILGQKVEFLVSFYNNEISEKSEIFDDQFSVERPDGSNFTLKIRSTKLEDSAMYFCASIFSRETQYFGPGTRLLVL.

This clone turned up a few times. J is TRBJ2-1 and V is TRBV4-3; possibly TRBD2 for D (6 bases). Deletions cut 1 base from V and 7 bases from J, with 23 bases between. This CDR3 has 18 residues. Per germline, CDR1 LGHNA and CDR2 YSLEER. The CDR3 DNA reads TGCGCCAGCAGCCAAGGGGCGTATAGCGGCCTCAAGGGAAATGAGCAGTTCTTC. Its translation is CASSQGAYSGLKGNEQFF.

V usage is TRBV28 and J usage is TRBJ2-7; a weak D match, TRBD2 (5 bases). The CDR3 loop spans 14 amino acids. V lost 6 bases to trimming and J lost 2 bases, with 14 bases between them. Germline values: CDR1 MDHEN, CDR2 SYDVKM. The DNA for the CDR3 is TGTGCCAGCAGCCCCCCGAGCGGTGCCTACGAGCAGTACTTC. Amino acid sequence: CASSPPSGAYEQYF.

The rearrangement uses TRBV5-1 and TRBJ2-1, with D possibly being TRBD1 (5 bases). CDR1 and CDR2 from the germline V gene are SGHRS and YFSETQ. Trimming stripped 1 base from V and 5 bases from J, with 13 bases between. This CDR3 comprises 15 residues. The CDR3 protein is CASSLKIDRDNEQFF. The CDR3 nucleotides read TGCGCCAGCAGCTTGAAGATTGACAGAGACAATGAGCAGTTCTTC. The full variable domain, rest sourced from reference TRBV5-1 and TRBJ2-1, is KAGVTQTPRYLIKTRGQQVTLSCSPISGHRSVSWYQQTPGQGLQFLFEYFSETQRNKGNFPGRFSGRQFSNSRSEMNVSTLELGDSALYLCASSLKIDRDNEQFFGPGTRLTVL.

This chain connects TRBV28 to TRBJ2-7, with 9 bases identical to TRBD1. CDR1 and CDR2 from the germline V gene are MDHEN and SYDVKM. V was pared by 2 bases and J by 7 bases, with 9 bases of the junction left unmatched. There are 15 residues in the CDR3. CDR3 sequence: CASSLRLDRGREQYF. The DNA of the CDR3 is TGTGCCAGCAGTTTACGTCTGGACAGGGGCCGGGAGCAGTACTTC.